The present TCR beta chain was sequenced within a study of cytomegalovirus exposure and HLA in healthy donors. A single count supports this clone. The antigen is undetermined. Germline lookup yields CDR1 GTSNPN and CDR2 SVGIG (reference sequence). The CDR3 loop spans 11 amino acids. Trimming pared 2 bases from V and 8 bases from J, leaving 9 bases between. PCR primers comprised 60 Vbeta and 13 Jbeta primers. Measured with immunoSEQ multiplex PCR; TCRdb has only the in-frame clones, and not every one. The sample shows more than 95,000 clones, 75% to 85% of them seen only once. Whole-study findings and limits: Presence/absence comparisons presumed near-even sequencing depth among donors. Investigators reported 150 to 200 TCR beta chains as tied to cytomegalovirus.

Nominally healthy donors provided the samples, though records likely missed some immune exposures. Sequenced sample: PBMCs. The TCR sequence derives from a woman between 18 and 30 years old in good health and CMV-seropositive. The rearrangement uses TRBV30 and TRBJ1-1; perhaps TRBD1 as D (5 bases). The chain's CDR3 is CAWSNRLEAFF. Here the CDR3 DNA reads TGTGCCTGGAGTAACAGGCTCGAAGCTTTCTTT.